Sequencing of this TCR beta chain was carried out in a study of control samples from healthy donors and cancer patients. Germline V gives CDR1 SGHDT, CDR2 YYEEEE. Losses at the gene ends were 4 bases for V and 5 bases for J; bases not matched to a gene: 13. The CDR3 runs to 16 residues. Using immunoSEQ multiplex PCR, the repertoire was profiled, and TCRdb retains in-frame clones only, with some absent. Seen here are fewer than 500,000 clones, about nine tenths observed once, and the top ten hold just under 6.5%. The V gene is TRBV5-6, the J gene TRBJ2-5; 8 bases fit TRBD2. This receptor was taken from a man aged 40-55 years with head and neck cancer. The sample consisted of PBMCs. The CDR3 DNA reads as TGTGCCAGCAGCCCAGGACTAGCCAAAAGGCGTGAGACCCAGTACTTC. Translation: CASSPGLAKRRETQYF.